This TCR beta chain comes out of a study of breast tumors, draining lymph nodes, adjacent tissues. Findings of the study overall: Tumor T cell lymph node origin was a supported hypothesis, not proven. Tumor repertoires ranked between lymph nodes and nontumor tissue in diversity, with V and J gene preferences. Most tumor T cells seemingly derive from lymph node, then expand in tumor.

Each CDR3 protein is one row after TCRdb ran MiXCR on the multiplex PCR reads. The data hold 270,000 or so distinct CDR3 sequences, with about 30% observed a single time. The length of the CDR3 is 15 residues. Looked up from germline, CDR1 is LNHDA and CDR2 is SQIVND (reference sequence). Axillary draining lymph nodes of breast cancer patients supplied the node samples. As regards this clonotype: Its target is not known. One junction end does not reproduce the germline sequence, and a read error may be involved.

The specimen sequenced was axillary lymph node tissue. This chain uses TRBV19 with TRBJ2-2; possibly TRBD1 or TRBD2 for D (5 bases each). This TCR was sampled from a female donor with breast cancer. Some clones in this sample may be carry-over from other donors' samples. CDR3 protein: CASSPPGARPGELLF. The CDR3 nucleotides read TGTGCCAGCTCACCACCCGGGGCGCGTCCCGGGGAGCTGCTTTTT.